The present TCR beta chain was sequenced within a study of blood T cell repertoires in COVID-19. TCRdb's table, derived via immunoSEQ multiplex PCR, lists solely in-frame clones and lacks some. The sample contains around 400,000 clones, around 86% of which appear only once. CDR1 and CDR2 from the germline V gene are LNHDA and SQIVND (reference sequence). Trimming stripped 3 bases from V and 6 bases from J, with 20 bases between. The CDR3 is 16 amino acids. The sample taken for sequencing was PBMCs or T cells enriched from blood (not recorded which). The sequence was collected from a woman in her forties or fifties who had recovered from COVID-19. The rearrangement uses TRBV19 and TRBJ1-2; D not certain. The CDR3 DNA follows: TGTGCCAGTAGTATCGGGGAGACAATAAAGGTGAATGGCTACACCTTC. It specifies CASSIGETIKVNGYTF.